This T cell receptor beta chain was sequenced in a study of Graves' ophthalmopathy and Graves' hyperthyroidism. Study-wide points: Both a 70.59% sensitivity and an approximately 72% specificity characterized the model's predictions of ophthalmopathy progression. Most thyroid-expanded clonotypes exceeding 0.001 frequency were also found in blood. A 13-signature model separated ophthalmopathy from stable hyperthyroidism, reaching about 90% sensitivity and about 81% specificity cross-validated.

This clonotype was counted many times. Its target is unknown. The diagnosis combined clinical symptoms, thyroxine, TRAb, thyroid ultrasound and orbital computed tomography scans. The authors amplified TCR beta CDR3 regions from RNA transcripts. HTBI primers served in a first-round RT-PCR, which a second-round multiplex PCR followed. TCRdb processed the multiplex PCR reads anew with MiXCR; each CDR3 protein has one entry. The sample consists of 650,000 to 800,000 distinct CDR3 sequences, roughly 41% of them appearing once. V lost 0 bases and J 0 bases, leaving 8 bases between the germline ends. This CDR3 has 16 amino acids.

The chain has TRBV12-3 or TRBV12-4 and TRBJ1-4; D is unresolved. Source material: peripheral blood. The origin of this receptor is an adult man with Graves' ophthalmopathy. CDR3 nucleotide sequence: TGTGCCAGCAGTTTAGCTCGTGGTGCAACTAATGAAAAACTGTTTTTT. Translating it yields CASSLARGATNEKLFF.